Each of the 5 T cell receptor beta chains below was sequenced from the same sample in a study of cytomegalovirus exposure and HLA in healthy donors. Method: immunoSEQ multiplex PCR; TCRdb's copy keeps in-frame clones and lacks some. The sample carries 100,000 to 150,000 clones, roughly 90% recorded once. Sequencing was carried out using PBMCs. The receptors shown here come from a young woman in good health and CMV-seronegative.

The rearrangement links TRBV11-3 to TRBJ1-2; 10 nucleotides align to TRBD1. This CDR3 has 15 residues. Germline V gene sequence: CDR1 SGHNT, CDR2 YENEEA. The ends lost 8 bases at V and 3 bases at J; junction bases unmatched: 9. For the CDR3, the DNA is TGTGCCAGCGGACAGGGGGTTTCTCGTGACTATGGCTACACCTTC. Its translation is CASGQGVSRDYGYTF.

The chain uses TRBV28 and TRBJ1-2; TRBD1 agrees at 8 bases. Germline CDR1 MDHEN, CDR2 SYDVKM. V lost 5 bases and J lost 6; bases outside the gene matches: 11. The CDR3 runs 15 residues. CDR3 sequence reads: CASSHRNRGGDGYTF. In nucleotides, the CDR3 is TGTGCCAGCAGTCACCGGAACAGGGGGGGTGATGGCTACACCTTC.

The sample holds a few counts of this clone. The rearrangement links TRBV5-6 to TRBJ1-1, with TRBD1 as a possible D gene (6 bases). With 0 bases removed from V and 8 bases from J, the gap between germline ends came to 17 bases. The germline V gene has CDR1 SGHDT and CDR2 YYEEEE. The CDR3 extends over 15 amino acids. CDR3 coding DNA: TGTGCCAGCAGCTTGGGGCAGCTACAGGGACGAGAAGCTTTCTTT. It specifies CASSLGQLQGREAFF.

The V and J genes are TRBV7-2 and TRBJ1-2, with D tentatively TRBD1 (5 bases). Between the trimmed V and J ends, which lost 0 bases and 3 bases, there was a span of 8 bases. CDR1 and CDR2 from the germline V gene are SGHTA and FQGNSA. This CDR3 contains 14 residues. CDR3 region: CASSLARGDYGYTF. CDR3 bases: TGTGCCAGCAGCTTAGCCCGGGGGGACTATGGCTACACCTTC.

On this clone itself: The junction and the germline gene differ at one end; a read error may be behind it. The V gene is TRBV19, the J gene TRBJ2-1, with TRBD2 matching 11 bases. Germline V gives CDR1 LNHDA, CDR2 SQIVND (reference sequence). The length of the CDR3 is 15 residues. The CDR3 DNA reads as TGTGCCAGTAGCATAGGTCTAGCGGGAGGAGGAGAGCAGTTCTTC. Translating gives CASSIGLAGGGEQFF.